The clone carrying this T cell receptor (beta chain) came up many times. Its specificity is not known. The time point is: newly diagnosed GD, antithyroid drugs for less than 3 months. RNA extracted from PBMCs served as the sequencing template. Graves' disease diagnosis followed American Thyroid Association guidelines. These data come from a study of regulatory T cells in long-lasting Graves disease. Overall study results and limits: TCR diversity was lower in persistent than newly diagnosed Graves' disease. Gene preferences differed: TRBV28, TRBJ1-2, TRBJ2-5 in persistent cases.

Germline trimming cut 6 bases from V and 5 bases from J; bases unmatched to any gene: 5. This CDR3 contains 14 residues. From germline, CDR1 is MNHNS and CDR2 SASEGT. The authors built TCR beta libraries using iRepertoire HTBI primers and Arm-PCR of CDR3 regions. Authors' data handling: The samples included around 60 TRBV and more than 12 TRBJ segments. TCRdb re-derived calls from the multiplex PCR reads in MiXCR, one entry per CDR3 protein. What appears here as the V and J calls and clone size reflects TCRdb's work, not the paper's. This sample carries around 250,000 distinct CDR3 sequences, 15% to 20% of them seen once, and the ten largest clones take more than 20%.

This chain links TRBV6-1 with TRBJ2-2; 8 positions agree with TRBD1. This sequence was found in a female donor with Graves disease. The material sequenced was peripheral blood mononuclear cells (PBMCs), taken at new diagnosis, from a patient treated with antithyroid drugs. CDR3 loop: CASRSTGVTGELFF. The DNA for the CDR3 is TGTGCCAGCAGGTCGACAGGGGTAACCGGGGAGCTGTTTTTT.